This TCR beta chain is drawn from a study of T cell clones after liver transplantation (dated by TCRdb to about 2019). The study in broad terms: The samples were obtained from ITN030ST, a randomized trial that attempted immunosuppression withdrawal within 2 years after liver transplantation. Third party-reactive TCRbeta sequences from pre-transplant MLRs were also identified as an antigen-independent comparator for donor-reactive sequences. Donor-reactive T cell clones were identified by TCRbeta sequencing after a pre-transplant mixed lymphocyte reaction and then tracked in post-transplant blood. Blood samples were taken pre-transplant, pre-randomization before withdrawal, and post-randomization after full withdrawal or failed withdrawal. Subjects received no induction therapy and standard immunosuppression until randomization at 12-24 months post-transplant. Three of the eight recipients were HCV-positive; the others were transplanted for non-autoimmune, non-viral indications. The studied cohort comprised 8 liver transplant recipients, 3 classified as tolerant and 5 as non-tolerant. Tolerance was defined as complete immunosuppression withdrawal for at least one year with no rise in liver enzymes beyond twice the upper limit of normal. The research as a whole found: Circulating donor-reactive CD4 TCRbeta sequences fell significantly post-transplant in 5 of 8 subjects, irrespective of tolerance or HCV status. Conclusions were preliminary, limited by small, heterogeneous patient numbers and non-standardized post-transplant time points. Without allograft tissue specimens, donor-reactive T cells may have migrated into the graft rather than being deleted. A greater decline was seen for donor-reactive sequences than for third party-reactive sequences, suggesting partial antigen-specific deletion unrelated to withdrawal success. When repertoire turnover was taken into account, detection of donor-reactive sequences was significantly reduced in 7 of 8 subjects for CD4 and in 8 of 8 subjects for CD8. Low numbers of available donor cells limited the measurable donor-reactive repertoire in a couple of subjects.

Unstimulated PBMCs, after thawing, were stained for CD3, CD4 and CD8 and then FACS-sorted into CD3+CD4+ and CD3+CD8+ populations. Randomization to immunosuppression withdrawal applied to every one of the 8 studied subjects. The Qiagen DNeasy Blood and Tissue Kit was used for genomic DNA isolation. Regarding this clone: The antigen it binds to is not known. The sample holds no much larger clone one base away, and base qualities are not on file. At the DNA level, this CDR3 is encoded by other sequences in the same sample as well.

A distance of 9 bases separates the germline ends of V and J, which lose 2 bases and 1 base respectively. Per the germline V gene, MDHEN is the CDR1 and SYDVKM is the CDR2. The CDR3 sequence holds 14 residues, the cysteine and phenylalanine included. The entry retains the CDR3 DNA only, 42 bases that are in frame from base 1. Using immunoSEQ, frozen genomic DNA was subjected to high-throughput TCRbeta CDR3 sequencing, a process that included PCR amplification, mapping, bias correction and internal controls. Concerning the study's data processing: Only productive rearrangements were retained, and each unique TCRbeta sequence was defined by its CDR3 nucleotide sequence together with its V and J gene. For a sequence to be called donor-reactive, it needed a frequency of at least 0.01% and at least 5-fold expansion in CFSE-low cells compared with unstimulated pre-transplant cells. Per-subject minimum frequency thresholds, based on the lowest-template unstimulated sample, ensured at least 90% detection power. Repertoire turnover was measured by Jensen-Shannon divergence between the top 1000 TCRbeta sequences post- and pre-transplant. Two-sided Fisher's exact tests were used to test for changes in how often donor-reactive sequences were detected. TCRdb's version of the immuneACCESS table is confined to in-frame rearrangements and falls short of the full clone set. An unresolved V gene accounts for under half of the shortfall where checked; the remainder is of unknown origin. V and J calls and clone size are those listed in that table; D and trimming were worked out from the DNA. Within this sample are 55,000 to 75,000 clones, with about 73% of them counted one time only. The top ten clonotypes cover roughly 2.8% of the sample.

The TCR originated in a human patient who received a liver transplant. Some T cells seen after a transplant may have their origin in the graft donor. The source material was CD4+ T cells from blood, sampled at the approximately 15-month timepoint. The sequence joins TRBV28 to TRBJ2-7, with a tentative D gene TRBD1 over 6 matching bases. The DNA sequence is as follows: TGTGCCAGCAGTTTAGTGGGGGCATCCTACGAGCAGTACTTC. Translated, this gives CASSLVGASYEQYF.